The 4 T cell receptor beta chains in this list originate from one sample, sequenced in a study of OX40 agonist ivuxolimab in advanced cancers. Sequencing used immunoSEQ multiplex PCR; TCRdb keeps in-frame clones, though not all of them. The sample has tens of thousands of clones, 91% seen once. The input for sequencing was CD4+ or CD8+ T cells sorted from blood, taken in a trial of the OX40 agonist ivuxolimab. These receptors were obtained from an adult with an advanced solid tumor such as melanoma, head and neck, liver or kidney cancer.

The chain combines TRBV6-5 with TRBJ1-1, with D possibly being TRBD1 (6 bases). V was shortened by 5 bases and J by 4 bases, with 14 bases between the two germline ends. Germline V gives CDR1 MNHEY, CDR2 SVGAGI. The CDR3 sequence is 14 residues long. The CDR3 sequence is CASSRGTRGTEAFF. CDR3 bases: TGTGCCAGCAGTCGCGGGACCAGGGGCACTGAAGCTTTCTTT.

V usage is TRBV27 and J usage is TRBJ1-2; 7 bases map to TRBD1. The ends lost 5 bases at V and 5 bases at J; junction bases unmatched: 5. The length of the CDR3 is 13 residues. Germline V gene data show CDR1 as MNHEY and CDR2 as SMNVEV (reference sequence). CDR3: CASSPQGVYGYTF. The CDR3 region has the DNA TGTGCCAGCAGTCCGCAGGGGGTGTATGGCTACACCTTC.

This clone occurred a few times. The CDR3 DNA is TGCAGCGGGTATCCAGTGGGTACTGAAGCTTTCTTT. Its protein is CSGYPVGTEAFF. The V call is TRBV29-1, the J call TRBJ1-1, with D unclear. CDR3 size: 12 residues. The V gene's germline CDR1 is SQVTM and CDR2 ANQGSEA. V was pared by 7 bases and J by 5 bases, with 14 bases between.

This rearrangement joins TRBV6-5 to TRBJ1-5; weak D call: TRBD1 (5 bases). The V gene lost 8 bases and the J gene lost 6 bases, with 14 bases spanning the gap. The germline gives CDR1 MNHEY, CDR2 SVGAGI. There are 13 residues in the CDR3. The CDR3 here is CASLGTGGQPQHF. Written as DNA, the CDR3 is TGTGCCAGCCTTGGGACGGGGGGTCAGCCCCAGCATTTT.